This T cell receptor (beta chain) comes out of a study of blood T cell repertoires in COVID-19. About the research overall: The analysed material was cDNA or gDNA that came from T cells, B-cell-depleted T cells, or PBMCs.

Clinical history reported by participants formed the basis on which cohorts were assigned. The study counted Cohort 3 donors as recovered given two negative PCRs, clearance, or symptom resolution. J was trimmed by 4 bases and V by 2 bases; bases with no gene match: 11. Germline V gives CDR1 SGHRS, CDR2 YFSETQ. This CDR3 has 17 amino acids. Profiled with immunoSEQ multiplex PCR; TCRdb holds only in-frame clones, not every one. In the table there are approximately 440,000 clones, 80% to 95% of which are singletons. The rearrangement uses TRBV5-1 and TRBJ1-4; TRBD1 aligns across 7 bases. Material for sequencing was PBMCs or T cells enriched from blood (not recorded which). The origin of this receptor is a man aged 18 to 29 who had recovered from COVID-19. The CDR3 DNA reads TGCGCCAGCAGCTTAGGCACAGGGGCGCCCGGTAATGAAAAACTGTTTTTT. Its translation: CASSLGTGAPGNEKLFF.